The entry below describes one TCR beta chain. The data stem from a study of T cell repertoires in cytomegalovirus infection. The V segment lost 6 bases and the J segment 7 bases; nucleotides outside the gene matches: 16. There are 17 residues in the CDR3. One entry per CDR3 protein results from TCRdb running MiXCR on the reads. The table has about 330,000 distinct CDR3 sequences, more than 8% seen once. The TCR sequence derives from a human donor in good health (CMV status not recorded). Some clones in this sample may be carry-over from other donors' samples. The chain is built from TRBV12-3 or TRBV12-4 and TRBJ2-1; the match to TRBD2 covers 9 bases. Sequencing used PBMCs. For the CDR3, the DNA is TGTGCCAGCAGCCCGGCGGGGGGCGGGAGGGCCACGAATGAGCAGTTCTTC. Translated: CASSPAGGGRATNEQFF.